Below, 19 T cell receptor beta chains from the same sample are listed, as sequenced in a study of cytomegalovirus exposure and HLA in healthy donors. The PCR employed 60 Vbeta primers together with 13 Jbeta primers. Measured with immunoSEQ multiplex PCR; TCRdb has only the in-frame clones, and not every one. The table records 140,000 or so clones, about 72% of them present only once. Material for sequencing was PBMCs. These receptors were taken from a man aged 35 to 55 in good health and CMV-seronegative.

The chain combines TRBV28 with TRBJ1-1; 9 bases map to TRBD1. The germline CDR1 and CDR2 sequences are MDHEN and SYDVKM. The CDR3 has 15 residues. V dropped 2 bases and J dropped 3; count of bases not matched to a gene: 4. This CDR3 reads CASSLRDRVDTEAFF. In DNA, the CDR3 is TGTGCCAGCAGTTTAAGGGACAGGGTCGACACTGAAGCTTTCTTT.

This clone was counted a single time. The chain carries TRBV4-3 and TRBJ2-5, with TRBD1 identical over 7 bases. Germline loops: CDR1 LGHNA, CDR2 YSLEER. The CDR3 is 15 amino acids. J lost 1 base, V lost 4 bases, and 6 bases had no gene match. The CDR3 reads CASSREGQPQETQYF. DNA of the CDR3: TGCGCCAGCAGCCGAGAGGGACAGCCCCAAGAGACCCAGTACTTC.

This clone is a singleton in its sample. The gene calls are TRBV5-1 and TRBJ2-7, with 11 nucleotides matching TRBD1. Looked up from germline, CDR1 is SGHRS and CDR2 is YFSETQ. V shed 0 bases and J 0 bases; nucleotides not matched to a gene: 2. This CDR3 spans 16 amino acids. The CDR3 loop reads CASSLEGQGVSYEQYF. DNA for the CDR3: TGCGCCAGCAGCTTGGAGGGACAGGGGGTCTCCTACGAGCAGTACTTC.

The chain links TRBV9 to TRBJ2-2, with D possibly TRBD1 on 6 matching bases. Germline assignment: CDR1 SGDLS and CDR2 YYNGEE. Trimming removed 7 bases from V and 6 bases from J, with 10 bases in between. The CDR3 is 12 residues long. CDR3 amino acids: CASARGSGELFF. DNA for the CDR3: TGTGCCAGCGCTAGGGGGTCCGGGGAGCTGTTTTTT.

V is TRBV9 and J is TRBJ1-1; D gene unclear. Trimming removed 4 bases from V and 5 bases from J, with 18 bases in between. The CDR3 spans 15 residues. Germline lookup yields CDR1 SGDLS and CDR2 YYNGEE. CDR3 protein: CASSPRGRLVTEAFF. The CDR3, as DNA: TGTGCCAGCAGCCCGAGAGGTCGCTTGGTTACTGAAGCTTTCTTT.

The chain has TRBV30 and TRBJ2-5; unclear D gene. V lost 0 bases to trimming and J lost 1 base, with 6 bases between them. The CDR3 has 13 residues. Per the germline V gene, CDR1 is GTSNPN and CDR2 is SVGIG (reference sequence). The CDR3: CAWSVRVQETQYF. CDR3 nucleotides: TGTGCCTGGAGTGTACGGGTCCAAGAGACCCAGTACTTC. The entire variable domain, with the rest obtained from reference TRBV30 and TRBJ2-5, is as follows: SQTIHQWPATLVQPVGSPLSLECTVEGTSNPNLYWYRQAAGRGLQLLFYSVGIGQISSEVPQNLSASRPQDRQFILSSKKLLLSDSGFYLCAWSVRVQETQYFGPGTRLLVL.

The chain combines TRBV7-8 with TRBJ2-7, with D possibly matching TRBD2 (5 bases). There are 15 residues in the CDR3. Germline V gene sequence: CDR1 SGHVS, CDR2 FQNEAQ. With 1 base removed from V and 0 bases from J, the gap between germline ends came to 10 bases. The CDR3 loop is CASSLGGGSSYEQYF. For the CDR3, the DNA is TGTGCCAGCAGCTTAGGAGGCGGGTCCTCCTACGAGCAGTACTTC.

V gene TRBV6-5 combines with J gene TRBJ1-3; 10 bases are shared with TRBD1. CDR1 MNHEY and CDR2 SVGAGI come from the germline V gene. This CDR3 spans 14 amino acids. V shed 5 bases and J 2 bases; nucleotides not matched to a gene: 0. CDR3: CASSGTGAGNTIYF. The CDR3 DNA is TGTGCCAGCAGTGGGACAGGGGCTGGAAACACCATATATTTT.

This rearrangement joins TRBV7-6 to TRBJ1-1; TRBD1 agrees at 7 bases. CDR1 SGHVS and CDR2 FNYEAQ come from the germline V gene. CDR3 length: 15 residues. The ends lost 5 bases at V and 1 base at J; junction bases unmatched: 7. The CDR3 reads CASSLAGQANTEAFF. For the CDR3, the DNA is TGTGCCAGCAGCCTCGCTGGACAGGCGAACACTGAAGCTTTCTTT.

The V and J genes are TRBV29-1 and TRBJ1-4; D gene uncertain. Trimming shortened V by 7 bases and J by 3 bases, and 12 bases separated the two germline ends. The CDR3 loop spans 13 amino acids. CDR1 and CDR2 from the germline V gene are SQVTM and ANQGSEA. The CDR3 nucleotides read TGCAGCGCTGACACTTATTCTAATGAAAAACTGTTTTTT. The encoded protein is CSADTYSNEKLFF.

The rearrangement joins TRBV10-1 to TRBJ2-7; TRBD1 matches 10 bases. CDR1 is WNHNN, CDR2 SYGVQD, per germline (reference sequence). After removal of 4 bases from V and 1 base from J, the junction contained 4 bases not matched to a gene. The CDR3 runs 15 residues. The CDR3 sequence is CASSVGDRGSYEQYF. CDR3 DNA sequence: TGCGCCAGCAGTGTCGGGGACAGGGGTTCCTACGAGCAGTACTTC.

The DNA for the CDR3 is TGTGCCAGCTCACCACCTTCGCGGAATGAGCAGTTCTTC. Translation gives CASSPPSRNEQFF. V is TRBV18 and J is TRBJ2-1; D not certain. Germline V gene data show CDR1 as KGHSH and CDR2 as LQKENI. Trimming shortened V by 0 bases and J by 7 bases, and 7 bases separated the two germline ends. The CDR3 is 13 residues long.

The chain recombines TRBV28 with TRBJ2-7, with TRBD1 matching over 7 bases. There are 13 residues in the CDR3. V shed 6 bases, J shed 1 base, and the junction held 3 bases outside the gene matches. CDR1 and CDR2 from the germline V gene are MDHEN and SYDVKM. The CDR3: CASRPQGSYEQYF. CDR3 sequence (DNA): TGTGCCAGCAGGCCACAGGGGTCCTACGAGCAGTACTTC. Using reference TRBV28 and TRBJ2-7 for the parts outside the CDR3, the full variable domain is DVKVTQSSRYLVKRTGEKVFLECVQDMDHENMFWYRQDPGLGLRLIYFSYDVKMKEKGDIPEGYSVSREKKERFSLILESASTNQTSMYLCASRPQGSYEQYFGPGTRLTVT.

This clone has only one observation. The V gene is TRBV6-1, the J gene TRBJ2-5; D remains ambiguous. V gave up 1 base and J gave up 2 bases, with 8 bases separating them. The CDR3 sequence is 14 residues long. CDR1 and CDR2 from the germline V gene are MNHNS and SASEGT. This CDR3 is CASSEVGRQETQYF. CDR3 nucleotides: TGTGCCAGCAGTGAAGTCGGCAGGCAAGAGACCCAGTACTTC.

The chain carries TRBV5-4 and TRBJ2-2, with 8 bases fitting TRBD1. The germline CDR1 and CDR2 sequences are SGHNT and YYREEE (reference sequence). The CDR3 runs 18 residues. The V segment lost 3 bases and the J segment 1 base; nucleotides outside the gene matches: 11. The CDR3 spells CASSSLGGGTGNTGELFF. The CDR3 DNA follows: TGTGCCAGCAGCTCCCTTGGGGGCGGGACAGGGAACACCGGGGAGCTGTTTTTT.

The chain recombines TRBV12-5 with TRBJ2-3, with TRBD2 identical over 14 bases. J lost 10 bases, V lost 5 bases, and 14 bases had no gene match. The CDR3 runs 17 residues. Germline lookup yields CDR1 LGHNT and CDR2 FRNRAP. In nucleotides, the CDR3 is TGTGCTAGTGGTCGCTATATGGAGGGACTAGCGGGAGTAGCGCAGTATTTT. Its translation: CASGRYMEGLAGVAQYF.

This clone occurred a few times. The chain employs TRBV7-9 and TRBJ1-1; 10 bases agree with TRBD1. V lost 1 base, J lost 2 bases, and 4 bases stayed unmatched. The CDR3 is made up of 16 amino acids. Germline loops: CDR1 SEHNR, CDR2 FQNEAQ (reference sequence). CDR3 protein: CASSLGTGGLNTEAFF. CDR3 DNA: TGTGCCAGCAGCTTAGGGACAGGGGGTTTAAACACTGAAGCTTTCTTT.

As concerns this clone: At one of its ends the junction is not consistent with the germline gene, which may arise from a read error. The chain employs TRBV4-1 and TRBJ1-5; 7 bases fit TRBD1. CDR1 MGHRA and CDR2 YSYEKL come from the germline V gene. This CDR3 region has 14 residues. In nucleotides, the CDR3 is TGCGCCAGCAGCCAAGGGACAGGTAGTCAGCCCCAGAATTTT. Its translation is CASSQGTGSQPQNF.

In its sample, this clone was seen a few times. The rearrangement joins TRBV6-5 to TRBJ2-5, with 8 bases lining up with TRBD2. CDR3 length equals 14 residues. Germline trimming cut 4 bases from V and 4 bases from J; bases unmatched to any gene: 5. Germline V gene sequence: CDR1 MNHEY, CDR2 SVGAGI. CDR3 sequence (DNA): TGTGCCAGCAGTTCCGGGACTAGGGTAGAGACCCAGTACTTC. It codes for CASSSGTRVETQYF.